This entry lists 17 T cell receptor beta chains sequenced from one sample in a study of human T cells and chemical hapten exposure. Time point meaning: patch test 2, 6 weeks after DPC sensitization. Treatment noted: therapeutic diphenylcyclopropenone sensitization with weekly scalp DPC. TCRdb analysed the RACE reads with MiXCR anew, one entry per CDR3 protein. Of about 40,000 distinct CDR3 sequences listed, roughly 3.3% are singletons. The sample consisted of whole blood, taken in connection with sensitization to the hapten diphenylcyclopropenone (DPC). These receptors came from a man aged 35 to 55 with alopecia areata. Some clones in this sample may be carry-over from other donors' samples.

This clonotype was seen repeatedly, ten times or more. The chain couples TRBV20-1 to TRBJ2-1, with 7 bases identical to TRBD1. Germline-derived CDR1 and CDR2 are DFQATT and SNEGSKA (reference sequence). The CDR3 is made up of 14 amino acids. The V and J ends lost 0 bases and 4 bases, in that order; junction bases with no gene match: 3. The CDR3 DNA sequence: TGCAGTGCTAGAGATGGGGACAGATACAATGAGCAGTTCTTC. Its translation is CSARDGDRYNEQFF.

This clonotype was observed many times. This rearrangement joins TRBV10-3 to TRBJ2-3; TRBD1 matches at 9 bases. Trimming took 10 bases from V and 3 from J; bases not matched to a gene: 11. The CDR3 spans 15 residues. Germline-derived CDR1 and CDR2 are ENHRY and SYGVKD. The CDR3 sequence is CATTEGTGRTDTQYF. The CDR3 region has the DNA TGTGCCACGACAGAAGGGACAGGGAGGACAGATACGCAGTATTTT.

The rearrangement joins TRBV19 to TRBJ1-5; D not certain. The CDR3 consists of 16 residues. Germline-derived CDR1 and CDR2 are LNHDA and SQIVND (reference sequence). The V end lost 3 bases, the J end lost 1 base, and 13 bases lay between the germline ends. The CDR3 reads CASSMTRLLSNQPQHF. The DNA for the CDR3 is TGTGCCAGTAGTATGACCAGGTTACTCAGCAATCAGCCCCAGCATTTT.

There are a few counts of this clonotype. The rearrangement joins TRBV15 to TRBJ2-3; D gene unclear. The V gene's germline CDR1 is LNHNV and CDR2 YYDKDF (reference sequence). Trimming removed 5 bases at V and 5 bases at J, with 14 bases between. The CDR3 sequence is 14 residues long. CDR3: CATSPGTVEDTQYF. The CDR3 DNA is TGTGCCACCAGCCCGGGTACCGTGGAAGATACGCAGTATTTT.

This clonotype was seen many times. The rearrangement links TRBV30 to TRBJ2-7; 11 bases fit TRBD2. The CDR3 runs to 14 residues. The germline V gene encodes CDR1 GTSNPN and CDR2 SVGIG (reference sequence). J was trimmed by 3 bases and V by 2 bases; bases with no gene match: 3. The CDR3 reads CAWSRLAGHYEQYF. In DNA, the CDR3 is TGTGCCTGGAGTAGACTAGCGGGACACTACGAGCAGTACTTC.

This clonotype was counted at least ten times. This sequence joins TRBV4-3 and TRBJ2-2, with 7 bases fitting TRBD1. J was trimmed by 1 base and V by 1 base; bases with no gene match: 3. This CDR3 has 16 residues. Germline CDR1 and CDR2: LGHNA and YSLEER. This chain's CDR3 is CASSQVTGRNTGELFF. The CDR3 bases are TGCGCCAGCAGCCAAGTGACAGGGCGGAACACCGGGGAGCTGTTTTTT.

This clonotype was counted ten times or more. The V and J genes are TRBV5-1 and TRBJ1-4; 10 bases map to TRBD1. This CDR3 region has 15 residues. V lost 3 bases to trimming and J lost 6 bases; unmatched junction nucleotides: 5. The germline V gene encodes CDR1 SGHRS and CDR2 YFSETQ. The CDR3 DNA reads as TGCGCCAGCAGCTCTCGAGGGACAGGGGATGAAAAACTGTTTTTT. It encodes CASSSRGTGDEKLFF.

This clonotype was picked up many times. The genes are TRBV20-1 and TRBJ2-2, with 7 bases fitting TRBD1. Germline loops: CDR1 DFQATT, CDR2 SNEGSKA (reference sequence). The CDR3 loop spans 15 amino acids. J lost 0 bases, V lost 6 bases, and 7 bases had no gene match. CDR3 sequence: CSAHLRGTNTGELFF. The CDR3 DNA follows: TGCAGTGCCCACCTCAGGGGGACGAACACCGGGGAGCTGTTTTTT.

This clonotype has ten or more counts. This chain connects TRBV12-3 or TRBV12-4 to TRBJ2-2, with D perhaps matching TRBD1 (5 bases). This CDR3 contains 16 residues. Trimming took off 6 bases at V and 4 bases at J, with 18 bases between the two ends. The CDR3 sequence: CASSPQGPVITGELFF. The CDR3 DNA sequence: TGTGCCAGCAGCCCGCAGGGCCCCGTTATCACCGGGGAGCTGTTTTTT.

There are many counts of this clonotype. J is TRBJ2-1 and V is TRBV24-1; D gene uncertain. The CDR3 spans 18 residues. CDR1 KGHDR and CDR2 SFDVKD come from the germline V gene. The V end lost 5 bases, the J end lost 0 bases, and 19 bases lay between the germline ends. In nucleotides, the CDR3 is TGTGCCACCAGTGCCGGTATCACCTCCTCTAGCTCCTACAATGAGCAGTTCTTC. Translated, it gives CATSAGITSSSSYNEQFF.

The chain carries TRBV3-1 and TRBJ2-1; D uncertain. The CDR3 contains 15 residues. V was pared by 3 bases and J by 0 bases, with 9 bases between. Germline V gene lookup returns CDR1 LGHDT and CDR2 YNNKEL (reference sequence). The CDR3 coding sequence is TGTGCCAGCAGCCATTTCCAAACCTCCTACAATGAGCAGTTCTTC. It yields the protein CASSHFQTSYNEQFF.

This clonotype was recorded many times. The genes are TRBV18 and TRBJ2-3; no clear D gene. Trimming took off 1 base at V and 2 bases at J, with 7 bases between the two ends. From germline, CDR1 is KGHSH and CDR2 LQKENI. There are 14 residues in the CDR3. The CDR3 sequence is CASSPLGYTDTQYF. For the CDR3, the DNA is TGTGCCAGCTCACCACTCGGCTACACAGATACGCAGTATTTT.

The chain joins TRBV30 to TRBJ2-1, with TRBD2 matching over 7 bases. Unmatched junction bases numbered 0, after V lost 1 base and J lost 0 bases. The CDR3 is 14 amino acids. Germline values: CDR1 GTSNPN, CDR2 SVGIG (reference sequence). The CDR3 spells CAWSGGSSYNEQFF. For the CDR3, the DNA is TGTGCCTGGAGTGGCGGGAGCTCCTACAATGAGCAGTTCTTC.

This clonotype was seen many times. The rearrangement joins TRBV27 to TRBJ2-2; TRBD2 matches at 12 bases. This CDR3 is 16 amino acids long. Germline V gives CDR1 MNHEY, CDR2 SMNVEV (reference sequence). V lost 1 base and J lost 6; bases outside the gene matches: 3. The CDR3 DNA follows: TGTGCCAGCAGTTTATTCCTAGCGGGAGGGGCCGGGGAGCTGTTTTTT. This sequence encodes CASSLFLAGGAGELFF.

At least ten counts were recorded for this clonotype. V and J are TRBV5-1 and TRBJ2-5; 14 positions match TRBD2. Unmatched junction bases numbered 8, after V lost 4 bases and J lost 6 bases. CDR1 and CDR2 (germline): SGHRS, YFSETQ. CDR3 size: 16 residues. This chain's CDR3 is CASSPGTSGSGQTQYF. The DNA for the CDR3 is TGCGCCAGCAGCCCGGGGACTAGCGGGAGCGGACAGACCCAGTACTTC.

This clonotype was detected many times. This sequence joins TRBV5-1 and TRBJ1-4, with 9 bases fitting TRBD1. Germline CDR1 SGHRS, CDR2 YFSETQ. This CDR3 region has 18 residues. Losses at the gene ends were 0 bases for V and 2 bases for J; bases not matched to a gene: 8. CDR3 region: CASSLAGDRVVTNEKLFF. The DNA for the CDR3 is TGCGCCAGCAGCTTGGCCGGGGACAGGGTTGTGACTAATGAAAAACTGTTTTTT.

At least ten counts were recorded for this clonotype. This chain uses TRBV3-1 with TRBJ2-2, with a tentative D call TRBD1 (6 bases). Germline V gene data show CDR1 as LGHDT and CDR2 as YNNKEL (reference sequence). V gave up 6 bases and J gave up 1 base, with 12 bases separating them. This CDR3 has 15 amino acids. CDR3 bases: TGTGCCAGCAGTTTTACAGGGAAGAACACCGGGGAGCTGTTTTTT. It codes for CASSFTGKNTGELFF.